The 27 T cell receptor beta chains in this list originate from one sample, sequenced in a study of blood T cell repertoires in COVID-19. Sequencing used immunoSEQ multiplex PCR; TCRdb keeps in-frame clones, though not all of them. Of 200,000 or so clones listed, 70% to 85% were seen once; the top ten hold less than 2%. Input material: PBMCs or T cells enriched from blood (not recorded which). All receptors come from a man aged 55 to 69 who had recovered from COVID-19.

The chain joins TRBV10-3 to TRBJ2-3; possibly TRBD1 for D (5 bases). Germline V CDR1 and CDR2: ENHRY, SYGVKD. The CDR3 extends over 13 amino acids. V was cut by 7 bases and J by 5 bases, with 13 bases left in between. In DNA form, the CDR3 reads TGTGCCATCACCGACAGTGGGTTAGATACGCAGTATTTT. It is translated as CAITDSGLDTQYF.

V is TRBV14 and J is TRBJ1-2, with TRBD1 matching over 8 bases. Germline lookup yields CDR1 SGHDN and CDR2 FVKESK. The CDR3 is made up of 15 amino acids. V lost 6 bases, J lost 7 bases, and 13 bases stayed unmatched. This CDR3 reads CASSPTRTGISGYTF. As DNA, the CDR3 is TGTGCCAGCAGTCCTACCCGGACAGGGATTAGTGGCTACACCTTC.

The CDR3 protein is CASSTGTGGTGELFF. CDR3 sequence (DNA): TGTGCCAGCAGCACTGGGACAGGGGGGACCGGGGAGCTGTTTTTT. The chain is built from TRBV7-8 and TRBJ2-2, with 11 bases matching TRBD1. The CDR3 totals 15 residues. Germline assignment: CDR1 SGHVS and CDR2 FQNEAQ. The junction had 4 bases not matched to a gene; V was cut back by 5 bases and J by 5 bases.

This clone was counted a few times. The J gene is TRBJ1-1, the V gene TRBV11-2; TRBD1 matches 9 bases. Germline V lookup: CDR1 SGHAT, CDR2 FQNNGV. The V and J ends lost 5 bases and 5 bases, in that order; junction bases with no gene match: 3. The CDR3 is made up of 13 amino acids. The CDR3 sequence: CASSRDRETEAFF. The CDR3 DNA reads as TGTGCCAGCAGCCGGGACAGGGAGACTGAAGCTTTCTTT.

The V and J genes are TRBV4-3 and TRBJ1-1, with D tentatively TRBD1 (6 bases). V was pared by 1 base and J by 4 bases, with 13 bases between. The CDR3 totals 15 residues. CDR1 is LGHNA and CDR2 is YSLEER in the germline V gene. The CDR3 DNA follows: TGCGCCAGCAGCCAAGCCCTCCAGGGGTCCACTGAAGCTTTCTTT. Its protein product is CASSQALQGSTEAFF.

The CDR3: CASSYSEGLYGYTF. CDR3 DNA: TGTGCCAGCAGTTATAGTGAAGGACTCTATGGCTACACCTTC. The genes are TRBV6-5 and TRBJ1-2, with D hard to call. V was pared by 3 bases and J by 4 bases, with 12 bases between. The CDR3 contains 14 residues. CDR1 and CDR2 from the germline V gene are MNHEY and SVGAGI.

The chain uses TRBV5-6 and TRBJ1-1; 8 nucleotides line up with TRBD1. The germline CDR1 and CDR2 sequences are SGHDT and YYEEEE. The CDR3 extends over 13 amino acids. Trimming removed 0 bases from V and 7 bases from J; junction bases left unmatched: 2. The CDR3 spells CASSLDRGFEAFF. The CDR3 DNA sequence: TGTGCCAGCAGCTTGGACAGGGGGTTTGAAGCTTTCTTT. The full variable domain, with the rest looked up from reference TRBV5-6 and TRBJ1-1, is DAGVTQSPTHLIKTRGQQVTLRCSPKSGHDTVSWYQQALGQGPQFIFQYYEEEERQRGNFPDRFSGHQFPNYSSELNVNALLLGDSALYLCASSLDRGFEAFFGQGTRLTVV.

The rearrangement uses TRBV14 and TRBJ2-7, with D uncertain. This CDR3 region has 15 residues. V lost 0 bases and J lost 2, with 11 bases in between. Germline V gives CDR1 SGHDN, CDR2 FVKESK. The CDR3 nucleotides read TGTGCCAGCAGCCAAGAGTCCATACATCCCTACGAGCAGTACTTC. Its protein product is CASSQESIHPYEQYF. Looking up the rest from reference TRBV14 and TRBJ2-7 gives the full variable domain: EAGVTQFPSHSVIEKGQTVTLRCDPISGHDNLYWYRRVMGKEIKFLLHFVKESKQDESGMPNNRFLAERTGGTYSTLKVQPAELEDSGVYFCASSQESIHPYEQYFGPGTRLTVT.

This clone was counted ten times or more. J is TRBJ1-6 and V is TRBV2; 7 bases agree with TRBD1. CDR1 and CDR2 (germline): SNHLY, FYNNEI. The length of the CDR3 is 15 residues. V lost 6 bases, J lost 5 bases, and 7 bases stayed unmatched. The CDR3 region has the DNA TGTGCCAGCAGGGCGGACAGGAACAATAATTCACCCCTCCACTTT. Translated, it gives CASRADRNNNSPLHF.

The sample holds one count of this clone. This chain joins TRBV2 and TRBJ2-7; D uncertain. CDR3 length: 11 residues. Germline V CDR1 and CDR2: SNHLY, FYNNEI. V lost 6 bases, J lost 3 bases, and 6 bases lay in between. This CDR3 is CASSTSYEQYF. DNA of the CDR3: TGTGCCAGCAGCACAAGCTACGAGCAGTACTTC.

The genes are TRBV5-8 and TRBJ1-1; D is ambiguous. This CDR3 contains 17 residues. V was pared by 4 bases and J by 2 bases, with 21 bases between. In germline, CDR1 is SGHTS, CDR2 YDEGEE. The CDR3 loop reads CASSVVFGYGSNTEAFF. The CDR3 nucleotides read TGTGCCAGCAGCGTTGTCTTCGGGTACGGATCTAACACTGAAGCTTTCTTT.

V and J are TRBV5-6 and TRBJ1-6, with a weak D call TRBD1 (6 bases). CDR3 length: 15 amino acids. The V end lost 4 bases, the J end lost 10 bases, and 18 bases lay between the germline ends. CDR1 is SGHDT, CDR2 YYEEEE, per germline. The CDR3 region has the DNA TGTGCCAGCAGCCTGAAACAGGGAAGTGGATCACCCCTCCACTTT. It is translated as CASSLKQGSGSPLHF.

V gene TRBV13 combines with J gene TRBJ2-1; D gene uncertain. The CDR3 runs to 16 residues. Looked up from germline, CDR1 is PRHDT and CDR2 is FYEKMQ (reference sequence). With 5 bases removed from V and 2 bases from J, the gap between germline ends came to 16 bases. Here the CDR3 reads CASSRHLQSAYNEQFF. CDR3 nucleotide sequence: TGTGCCAGCAGCCGACACCTACAGAGTGCCTACAATGAGCAGTTCTTC.

The CDR3 protein is CASRAGLAGGSSYNEQFF. In nucleotides, the CDR3 is TGTGCCAGCAGAGCTGGACTAGCGGGGGGAAGCTCCTACAATGAGCAGTTCTTC. The rearrangement joins TRBV5-4 to TRBJ2-1, with 14 positions matching TRBD2. The germline CDR1 and CDR2 sequences are SGHNT and YYREEE (reference sequence). The ends lost 5 bases at V and 0 bases at J; junction bases unmatched: 7. The CDR3 extends over 18 amino acids.

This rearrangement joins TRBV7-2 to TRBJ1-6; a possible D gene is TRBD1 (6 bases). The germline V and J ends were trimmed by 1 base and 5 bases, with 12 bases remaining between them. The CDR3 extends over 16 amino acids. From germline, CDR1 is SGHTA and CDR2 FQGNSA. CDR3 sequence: CASSLEGGLNNSPLHF. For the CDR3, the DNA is TGTGCCAGCAGCTTAGAGGGGGGGCTGAATAATTCACCCCTCCACTTT.

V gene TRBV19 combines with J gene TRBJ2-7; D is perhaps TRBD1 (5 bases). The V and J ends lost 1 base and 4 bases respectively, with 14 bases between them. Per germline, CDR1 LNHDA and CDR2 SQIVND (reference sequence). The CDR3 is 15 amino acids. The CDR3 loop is CASSIVRAPNYEQYF. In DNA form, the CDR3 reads TGTGCCAGTAGTATAGTCAGGGCCCCCAATTACGAGCAGTACTTC.

CDR3 region: CASSLVQGTGELFF. The DNA for the CDR3 is TGTGCCAGCAGCTTAGTGCAGGGCACCGGGGAGCTGTTTTTT. The chain is built from TRBV7-9 and TRBJ2-2; D is perhaps TRBD1 (5 bases). Looked up from germline, CDR1 is SEHNR and CDR2 is FQNEAQ (reference sequence). The CDR3 has 14 residues. V gave up 1 base and J gave up 4 bases, with 7 bases separating them.

The CDR3 region is CASSLVVGGRETQYF. CDR3 DNA: TGTGCCAGCAGCTTAGTTGTTGGGGGGAGGGAGACCCAGTACTTC. The chain couples TRBV7-3 to TRBJ2-5; TRBD2 might be the D (6 bases). Germline values: CDR1 SGHTA, CDR2 FQGTGA. V was shortened by 2 bases and J by 5 bases, with 15 bases between the two germline ends. This CDR3 spans 15 amino acids.

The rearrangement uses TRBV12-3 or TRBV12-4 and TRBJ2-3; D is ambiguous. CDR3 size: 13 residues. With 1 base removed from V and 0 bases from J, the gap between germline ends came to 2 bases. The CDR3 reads CASSLVSTDTQYF. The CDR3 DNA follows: TGTGCCAGCAGTTTAGTAAGCACAGATACGCAGTATTTT.

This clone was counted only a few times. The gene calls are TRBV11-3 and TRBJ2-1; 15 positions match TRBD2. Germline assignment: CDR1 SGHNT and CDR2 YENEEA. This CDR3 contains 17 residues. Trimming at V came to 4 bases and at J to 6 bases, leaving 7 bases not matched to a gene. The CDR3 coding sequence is TGTGCCAGCAGCTCCGGACTAGCGGGGGGGCGGAGCAATGAGCAGTTCTTC. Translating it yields CASSSGLAGGRSNEQFF. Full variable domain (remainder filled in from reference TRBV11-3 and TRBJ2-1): EAGVVQSPRYKIIEKKQPVAFWCNPISGHNTLYWYLQNLGQGPELLIRYENEEAVDDSQLPKDRFSAERLKGVDSTLKIQPAELGDSAVYLCASSSGLAGGRSNEQFFGPGTRLTVL.

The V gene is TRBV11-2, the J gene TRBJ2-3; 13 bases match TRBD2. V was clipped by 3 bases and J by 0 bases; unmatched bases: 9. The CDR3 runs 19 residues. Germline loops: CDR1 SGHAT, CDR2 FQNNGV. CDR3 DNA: TGTGCCAGCAGCTTGGGACTAGCGGGGTTCAACCCTAGCACAGATACGCAGTATTTT. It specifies CASSLGLAGFNPSTDTQYF. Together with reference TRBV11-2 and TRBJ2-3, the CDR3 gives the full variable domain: EAGVAQSPRYKIIEKRQSVAFWCNPISGHATLYWYQQILGQGPKLLIQFQNNGVVDDSQLPKDRFSAERLKGVDSTLKIQPAKLEDSAVYLCASSLGLAGFNPSTDTQYFGPGTRLTVL.

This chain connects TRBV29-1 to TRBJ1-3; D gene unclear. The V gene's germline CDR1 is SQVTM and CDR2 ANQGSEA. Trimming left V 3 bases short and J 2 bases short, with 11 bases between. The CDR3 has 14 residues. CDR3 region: CSVDGGPTGNTIYF. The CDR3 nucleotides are TGCAGCGTTGATGGAGGGCCTACTGGAAACACCATATATTTT.

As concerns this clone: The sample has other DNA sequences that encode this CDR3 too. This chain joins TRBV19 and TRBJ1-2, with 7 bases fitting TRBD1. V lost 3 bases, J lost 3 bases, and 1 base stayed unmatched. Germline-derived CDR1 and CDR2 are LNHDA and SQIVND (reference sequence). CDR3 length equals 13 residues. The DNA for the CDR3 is TGTGCCAGTAGTATTACAGGGGACTATGGCTACACCTTC. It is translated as CASSITGDYGYTF.

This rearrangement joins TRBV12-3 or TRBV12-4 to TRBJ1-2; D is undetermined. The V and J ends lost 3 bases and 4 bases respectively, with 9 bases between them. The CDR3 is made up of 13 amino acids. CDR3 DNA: TGTGCCAGCAGTTTTAGAGCCGGCTATGGCTACACCTTC. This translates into CASSFRAGYGYTF.

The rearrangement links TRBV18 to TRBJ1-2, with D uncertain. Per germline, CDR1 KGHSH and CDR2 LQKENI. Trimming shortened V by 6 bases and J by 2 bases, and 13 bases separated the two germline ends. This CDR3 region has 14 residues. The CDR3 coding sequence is TGTGCCAGCTCGCGGGCCGGGGAGAACTATGGCTACACCTTC. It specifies CASSRAGENYGYTF.

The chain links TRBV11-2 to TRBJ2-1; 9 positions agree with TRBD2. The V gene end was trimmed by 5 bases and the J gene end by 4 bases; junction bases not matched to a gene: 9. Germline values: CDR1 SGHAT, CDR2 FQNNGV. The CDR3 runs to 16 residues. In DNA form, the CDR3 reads TGTGCCAGCAGCCGCGGGGCGGGGGGGGAGTACAATGAGCAGTTCTTC. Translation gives CASSRGAGGEYNEQFF.

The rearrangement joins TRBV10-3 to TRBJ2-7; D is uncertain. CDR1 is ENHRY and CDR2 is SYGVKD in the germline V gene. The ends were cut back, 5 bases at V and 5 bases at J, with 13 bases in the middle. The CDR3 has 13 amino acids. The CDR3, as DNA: TGTGCCATCAGTCGCGGTCAGTCCAACGAGCAGTACTTC. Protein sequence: CAISRGQSNEQYF.